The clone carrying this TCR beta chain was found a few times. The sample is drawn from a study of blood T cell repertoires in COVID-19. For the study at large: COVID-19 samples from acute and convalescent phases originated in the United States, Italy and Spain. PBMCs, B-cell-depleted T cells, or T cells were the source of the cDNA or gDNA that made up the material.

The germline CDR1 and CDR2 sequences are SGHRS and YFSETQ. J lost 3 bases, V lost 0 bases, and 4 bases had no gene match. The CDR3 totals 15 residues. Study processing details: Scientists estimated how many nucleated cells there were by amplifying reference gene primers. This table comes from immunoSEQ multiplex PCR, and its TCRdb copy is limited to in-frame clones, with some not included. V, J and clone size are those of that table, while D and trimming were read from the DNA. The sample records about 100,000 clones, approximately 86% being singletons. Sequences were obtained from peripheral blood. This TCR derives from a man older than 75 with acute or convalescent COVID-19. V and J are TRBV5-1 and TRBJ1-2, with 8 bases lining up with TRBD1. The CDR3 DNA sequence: TGCGCCAGCAGCTTGGTACAGGGGGGGCACTATGGCTACACCTTC. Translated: CASSLVQGGHYGYTF.